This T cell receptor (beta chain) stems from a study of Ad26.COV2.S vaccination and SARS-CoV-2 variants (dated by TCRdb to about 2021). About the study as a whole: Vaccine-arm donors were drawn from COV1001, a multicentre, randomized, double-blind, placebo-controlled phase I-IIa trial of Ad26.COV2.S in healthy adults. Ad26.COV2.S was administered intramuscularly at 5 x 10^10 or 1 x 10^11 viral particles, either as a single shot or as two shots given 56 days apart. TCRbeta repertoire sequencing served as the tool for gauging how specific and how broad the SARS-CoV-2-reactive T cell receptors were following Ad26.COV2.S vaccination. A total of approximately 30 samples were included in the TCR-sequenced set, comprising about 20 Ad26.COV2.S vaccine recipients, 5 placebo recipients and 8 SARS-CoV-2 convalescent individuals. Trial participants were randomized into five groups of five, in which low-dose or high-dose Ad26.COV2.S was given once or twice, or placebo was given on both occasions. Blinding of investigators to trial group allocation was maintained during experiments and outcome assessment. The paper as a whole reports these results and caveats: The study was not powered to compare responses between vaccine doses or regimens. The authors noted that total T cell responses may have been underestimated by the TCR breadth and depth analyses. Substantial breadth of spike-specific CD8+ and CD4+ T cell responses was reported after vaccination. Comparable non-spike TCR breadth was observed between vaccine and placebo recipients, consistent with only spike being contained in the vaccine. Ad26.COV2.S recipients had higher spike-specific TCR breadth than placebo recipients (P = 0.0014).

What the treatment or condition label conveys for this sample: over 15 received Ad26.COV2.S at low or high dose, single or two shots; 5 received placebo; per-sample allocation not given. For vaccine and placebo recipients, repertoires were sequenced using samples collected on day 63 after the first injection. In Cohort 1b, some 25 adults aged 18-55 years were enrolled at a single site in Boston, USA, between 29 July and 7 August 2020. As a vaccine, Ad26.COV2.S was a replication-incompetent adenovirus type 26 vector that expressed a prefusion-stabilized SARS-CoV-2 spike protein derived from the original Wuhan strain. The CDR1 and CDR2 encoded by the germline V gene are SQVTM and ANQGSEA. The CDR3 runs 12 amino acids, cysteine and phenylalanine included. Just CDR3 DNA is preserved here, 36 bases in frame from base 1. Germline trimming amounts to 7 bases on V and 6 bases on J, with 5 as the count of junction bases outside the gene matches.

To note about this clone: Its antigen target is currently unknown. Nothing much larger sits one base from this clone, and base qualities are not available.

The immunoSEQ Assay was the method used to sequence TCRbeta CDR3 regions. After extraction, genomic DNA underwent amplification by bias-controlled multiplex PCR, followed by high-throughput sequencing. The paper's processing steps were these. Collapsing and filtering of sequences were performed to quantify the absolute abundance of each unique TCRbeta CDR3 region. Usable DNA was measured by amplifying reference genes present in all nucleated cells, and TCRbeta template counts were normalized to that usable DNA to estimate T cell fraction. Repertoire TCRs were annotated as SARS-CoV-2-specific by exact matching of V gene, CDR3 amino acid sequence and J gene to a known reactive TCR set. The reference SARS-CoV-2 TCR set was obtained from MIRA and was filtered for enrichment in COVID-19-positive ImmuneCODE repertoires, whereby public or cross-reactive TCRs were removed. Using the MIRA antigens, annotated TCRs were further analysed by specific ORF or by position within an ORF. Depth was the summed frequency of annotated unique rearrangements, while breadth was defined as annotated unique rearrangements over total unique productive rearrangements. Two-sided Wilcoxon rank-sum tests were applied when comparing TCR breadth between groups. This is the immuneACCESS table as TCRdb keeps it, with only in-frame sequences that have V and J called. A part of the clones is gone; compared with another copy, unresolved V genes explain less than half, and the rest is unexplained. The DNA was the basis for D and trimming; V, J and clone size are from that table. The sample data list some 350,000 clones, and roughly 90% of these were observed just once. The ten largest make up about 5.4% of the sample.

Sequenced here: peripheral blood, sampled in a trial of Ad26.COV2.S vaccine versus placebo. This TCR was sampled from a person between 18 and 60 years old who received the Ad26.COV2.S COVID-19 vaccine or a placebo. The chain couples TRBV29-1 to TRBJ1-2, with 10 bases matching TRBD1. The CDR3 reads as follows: CSAPDRGDGYTF. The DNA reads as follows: TGCAGCGCCCCGGACAGGGGGGATGGCTACACCTTC.